A single sample is the source of the 19 T cell receptor beta chains below, sequenced in a study of control samples from healthy donors and cancer patients. Assay: immunoSEQ multiplex PCR; the TCRdb copy retains only in-frame clones and omits some. The sample yields about 120,000 clones, roughly 90% seen once. Sequenced sample: blood. The receptors derive from a man in his fifties in good health.

The V and J genes are TRBV19 and TRBJ1-5, with 7 bases identical to TRBD1. The trim removed 3 bases at V and 4 bases at J, leaving 12 bases unmatched. The V gene's germline CDR1 is LNHDA and CDR2 SQIVND (reference sequence). This CDR3 contains 17 residues. The CDR3 sequence is CASSMPHDRVGNQPQHF. The DNA for the CDR3 is TGTGCCAGTAGTATGCCCCATGACAGGGTAGGAAATCAGCCCCAGCATTTT.

The chain combines TRBV10-2 with TRBJ1-5, with D possibly TRBD1 on 5 matching bases. V gave up 2 bases and J gave up 0 bases, with 8 bases separating them. Germline lookup yields CDR1 WSHSY and CDR2 SAAADI. This CDR3 spans 15 amino acids. The DNA of the CDR3 is TGCGCCAGCAGTGAGGGGGCAGATAGCAATCAGCCCCAGCATTTT. This sequence encodes CASSEGADSNQPQHF.

The V call is TRBV19, the J call TRBJ1-2; a possible D gene is TRBD1 (5 bases). Trimming left V 7 bases short and J 4 bases short, with 25 bases between. Germline lookup yields CDR1 LNHDA and CDR2 SQIVND (reference sequence). The CDR3 spans 17 residues. In DNA form, the CDR3 reads TGTGCCAGTAATCGGAGGGACCCTCCTCTATTTCTCTATGGCTACACCTTC. Protein sequence: CASNRRDPPLFLYGYTF.

This clone appeared a few times. The J gene is TRBJ2-6, the V gene TRBV11-2, with TRBD1 identical over 8 bases. The trim removed 5 bases at V and 2 bases at J, leaving 8 bases unmatched. This CDR3 spans 17 amino acids. Germline V lookup: CDR1 SGHAT, CDR2 FQNNGV. The CDR3 DNA is TGTGCCAGCAGCCCCCGACAGGGGTACCCTGGGGCCAACGTCCTGACTTTC. This encodes CASSPRQGYPGANVLTF.

The chain employs TRBV7-9 and TRBJ2-3; D might be TRBD2 (5 bases). The CDR3 has 16 amino acids. The germline V and J ends were trimmed by 0 bases and 1 base, with 11 bases remaining between them. Germline CDR1 and CDR2: SEHNR and FQNEAQ (reference sequence). The CDR3, as DNA: TGTGCCAGCAGCTTAGCTCGGGCGGGCGGCACAGATACGCAGTATTTT. It specifies CASSLARAGGTDTQYF.

The chain recombines TRBV5-6 with TRBJ1-2; 11 nucleotides match TRBD1. The J segment lost 7 bases and the V segment lost 3 bases, leaving 8 bases of the junction unmatched. Germline V CDR1 and CDR2: SGHDT, YYEEEE. The length of the CDR3 is 15 residues. The CDR3 sequence is CASSWGQGGGFGYTF. CDR3 coding DNA: TGTGCCAGCAGCTGGGGACAGGGGGGAGGTTTTGGCTACACCTTC.

This clone occurred a few times. The chain links TRBV18 to TRBJ2-2, with 7 bases fitting TRBD1. The CDR3 has 17 amino acids. J gave up 5 bases and V 3 bases, and 12 bases lay outside the gene matches. Germline loops: CDR1 KGHSH, CDR2 LQKENI. The CDR3 nucleotides are TGTGCCAGCTCACCCATTCATTCCGGGACAGAAACCGGGGAGCTGTTTTTT. It translates to CASSPIHSGTETGELFF.

In its sample, this clone was seen once. The rearrangement joins TRBV2 to TRBJ2-5; 7 bases line up with TRBD1. Germline trimming cut 7 bases from V and 9 bases from J; bases unmatched to any gene: 11. CDR3 length: 13 residues. In germline, CDR1 is SNHLY, CDR2 FYNNEI. The CDR3 sequence: CASTEGQFRAQYF. Written as DNA, the CDR3 is TGTGCCAGCACCGAGGGACAGTTTAGGGCCCAGTACTTC.

The chain links TRBV6-6 to TRBJ1-1; D is possibly TRBD1 (6 bases). V lost 6 bases and J 4 bases, leaving 12 bases between the germline ends. Germline values: CDR1 MNHNY, CDR2 SVGAGI (reference sequence). This CDR3 spans 13 amino acids. The CDR3 DNA follows: TGTGCCAGCAGACAGGGACTGAGCACTGAAGCTTTCTTT. Translation gives CASRQGLSTEAFF.

The gene calls are TRBV29-1 and TRBJ2-7, with TRBD2 matching 8 bases. This CDR3 spans 12 amino acids. Germline lookup yields CDR1 SQVTM and CDR2 ANQGSEA. J lost 6 bases, V lost 7 bases, and 8 bases had no gene match. CDR3 sequence reads: CSGRGGRGEQYF. DNA for the CDR3: TGCAGCGGACGGGGGGGCCGGGGCGAGCAGTACTTC.

This sequence joins TRBV10-2 and TRBJ2-7, with TRBD1 matching 11 bases. This CDR3 region has 14 residues. Germline-derived CDR1 and CDR2 are WSHSY and SAAADI. V lost 3 bases to trimming and J lost 6 bases; unmatched junction nucleotides: 4. CDR3 DNA sequence: TGCGCCAGCAGTGATTTTGGGACAGGGGGCGAGCAGTACTTC. Protein sequence: CASSDFGTGGEQYF.

The chain joins TRBV6-6 to TRBJ2-1; no reliable D call. CDR1 MNHNY and CDR2 SVGAGI come from the germline V gene (reference sequence). V lost 6 bases and J lost 2, with 14 bases in between. The CDR3 is 15 residues long. The CDR3 loop is CASSRDRSAYNEQFF. CDR3 in DNA: TGTGCCAGCAGCCGAGACCGGAGCGCCTACAATGAGCAGTTCTTC.

The chain couples TRBV2 to TRBJ2-2; 11 bases are shared with TRBD1. V was pared by 6 bases and J by 5 bases, with 8 bases of the junction left unmatched. The CDR3 is made up of 16 amino acids. The V gene's germline CDR1 is SNHLY and CDR2 FYNNEI. CDR3 DNA: TGTGCCAGCAGCCAAGGACAGGGGGCGATTACCGGGGAGCTGTTTTTT. Its translation is CASSQGQGAITGELFF.

This clone was seen once. The J gene is TRBJ2-6, the V gene TRBV3-1 (or the pseudogene TRBV3-2); no clear D. V was clipped by 0 bases and J by 2 bases, with 11 bases between them. Germline V lookup: CDR1 LGHDT, CDR2 YNNKEL (reference sequence). The CDR3 length is 17 residues. The CDR3 DNA is TGTGCCAGCAGCCAAGAAGGAGTTCCCGCTGGGGCCAACGTCCTGACTTTC. Its protein product is CASSQEGVPAGANVLTF.

The chain carries TRBV5-1 and TRBJ2-2; D call uncertain. This CDR3 has 16 residues. Germline loops: CDR1 SGHRS, CDR2 YFSETQ. Trimming pared 4 bases from V and 0 bases from J, leaving 13 bases between. The DNA of the CDR3 is TGCGCCAGCAGCCCGGGCAGCCTCGCGAACACCGGGGAGCTGTTTTTT. Protein sequence: CASSPGSLANTGELFF.

The chain couples TRBV25-1 to TRBJ1-2; D remains ambiguous. The CDR3 runs 14 residues. V was shortened by 4 bases and J by 2 bases, with 11 bases between the two germline ends. CDR1 is MGHDK, CDR2 SYGVNS, per germline. DNA for the CDR3: TGTGCCAGCAGTGCCACCGTGGGGAACTATGGCTACACCTTC. Residues: CASSATVGNYGYTF.

CDR3 region: CASSEPWDGNIQYF. CDR3 DNA: TGCGCCAGCAGCGAACCCTGGGATGGAAACATTCAGTACTTC. The chain has TRBV10-2 and TRBJ2-4; D gene ambiguous. This CDR3 is built from 14 residues. Trimming pared 6 bases from V and 6 bases from J, leaving 15 bases between. The germline CDR1 and CDR2 sequences are WSHSY and SAAADI.

The J gene is TRBJ1-5, the V gene TRBV7-8; 10 positions match TRBD1. This CDR3 region has 19 residues. Germline assignment: CDR1 SGHVS and CDR2 FQNEAQ. With 5 bases clipped from V and 0 bases from J, the junction kept 13 bases outside the gene matches. The CDR3 here is CASSIVRQGAYTSNQPQHF. In DNA, the CDR3 is TGTGCCAGCAGCATCGTACGACAGGGGGCCTATACTAGCAATCAGCCCCAGCATTTT.

This sequence joins TRBV7-8 and TRBJ1-5, with D hard to call. The CDR3 is 17 residues long. V dropped 1 base and J dropped 0 bases, with 13 bases sitting between them. From germline, CDR1 is SGHVS and CDR2 FQNEAQ. The CDR3 nucleotides read TGTGCCAGCAGCTTAGTGTCGAGCGTGTATAGCAATCAGCCCCAGCATTTT. Its protein is CASSLVSSVYSNQPQHF.